The clone carrying this T cell receptor beta chain was counted between two and nine times. Its specificity is unknown. The CDR3 is made up of 13 amino acids. Trimming stripped 0 bases from V and 5 bases from J, with 8 bases between. Germline V gene lookup returns CDR1 SGHTA and CDR2 FQGNSA. Treatment described: approximately nine-day PBMC culture with coronavirus spike peptide pools or control peptides (ViraFEST assay). The sample comes from a study of vaccination and CD4 T cells after COVID-19. Sequenced with the Oncomine TCR Beta short-read assay was DNA taken from cultured CD4+ T cells. TCRdb called the PCR reads again in MiXCR, with one record for every CDR3 protein. The data show about 15,000 distinct CDR3 sequences, 60% to 75% seen once.

The V gene is TRBV7-2, the J gene TRBJ2-7; possibly TRBD2 for D (6 bases). This clonotype was sampled from a human donor who had recovered from COVID-19. The sequencing input was CD4+ T cells from blood, cultured in vitro. DNA of the CDR3: TGTGCCAGCAGCTTAGCGGAGGGCCACGAGCAGTACTTC. It specifies CASSLAEGHEQYF.